The subject of this entry is one T cell receptor beta chain. This entry comes from a study of Ad26.COV2.S vaccination and SARS-CoV-2 variants. Sequenced by immunoSEQ multiplex PCR; TCRdb stores in-frame clones only, minus some. This sample yields around 310,000 clones, of which 85% to 90% are seen a single time; 5.5% belongs to the top ten. This CDR3 contains 13 residues. V dropped 6 bases and J dropped 2 bases, with 10 bases sitting between them. CDR1 is MNHEY and CDR2 is SVGEGT in the germline V gene. Treatment described: around 19 received Ad26.COV2.S at low or high dose, single or two shots; several received placebo; per-sample allocation not given. Collection of samples fell on day 63 after the first vaccine or placebo injection.

This receptor was obtained from a person aged 18-65 years who received the Ad26.COV2.S COVID-19 vaccine or a placebo. The source was peripheral blood, collected in a trial of Ad26.COV2.S vaccine versus placebo. The chain recombines TRBV6-2 or TRBV6-3 with TRBJ1-2, with D possibly being TRBD1 (6 bases). The CDR3 DNA is TGTGCCAGCAGCGCGACAGGCAACTATGGCTACACCTTC. Encoded protein: CASSATGNYGYTF.